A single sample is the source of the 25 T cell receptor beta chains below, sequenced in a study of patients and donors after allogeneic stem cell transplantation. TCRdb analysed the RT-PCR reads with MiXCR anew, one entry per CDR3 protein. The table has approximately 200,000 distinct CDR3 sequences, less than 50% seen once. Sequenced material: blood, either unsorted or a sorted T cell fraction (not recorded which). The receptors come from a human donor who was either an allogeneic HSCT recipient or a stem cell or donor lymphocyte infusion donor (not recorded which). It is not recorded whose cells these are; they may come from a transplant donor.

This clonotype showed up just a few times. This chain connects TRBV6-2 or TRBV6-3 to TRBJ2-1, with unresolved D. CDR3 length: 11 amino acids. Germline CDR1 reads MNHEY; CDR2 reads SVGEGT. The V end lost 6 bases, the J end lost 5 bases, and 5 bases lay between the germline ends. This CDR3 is CASRSNNEQFF. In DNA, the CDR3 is TGTGCCAGCAGATCTAACAATGAGCAGTTCTTC.

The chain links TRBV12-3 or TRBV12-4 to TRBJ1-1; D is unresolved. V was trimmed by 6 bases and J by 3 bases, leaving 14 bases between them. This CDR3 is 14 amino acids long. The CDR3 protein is CASSRSPQDTEAFF. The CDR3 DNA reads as TGTGCCAGCAGCCGGAGCCCCCAGGACACTGAAGCTTTCTTT.

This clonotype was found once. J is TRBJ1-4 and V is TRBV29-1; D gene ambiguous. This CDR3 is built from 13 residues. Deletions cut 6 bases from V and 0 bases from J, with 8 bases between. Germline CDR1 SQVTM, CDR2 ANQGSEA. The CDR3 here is CSVYIATNEKLFF. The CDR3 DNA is TGCAGCGTCTACATCGCAACTAATGAAAAACTGTTTTTT.

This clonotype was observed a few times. DNA for the CDR3: TGTGCCAGCAGCCAGGATGAGGGGGGGGACTATGGCTACACCTTC. Amino acid sequence: CASSQDEGGDYGYTF. The V call is TRBV4-2, the J call TRBJ1-2, with a possible D match to TRBD1 (6 bases). The CDR3 is made up of 15 amino acids. CDR1 is LGHNA, CDR2 YNFKEQ, per germline. The V end was cut by 3 bases, the J end by 3 bases, with 14 bases between.

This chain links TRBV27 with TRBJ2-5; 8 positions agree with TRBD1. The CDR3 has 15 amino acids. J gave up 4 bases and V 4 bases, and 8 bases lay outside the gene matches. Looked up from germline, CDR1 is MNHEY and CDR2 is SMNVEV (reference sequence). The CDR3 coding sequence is TGTGCCAGCAGTTCGATCCAGGGGGCGGGAGAGACCCAGTACTTC. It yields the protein CASSSIQGAGETQYF.

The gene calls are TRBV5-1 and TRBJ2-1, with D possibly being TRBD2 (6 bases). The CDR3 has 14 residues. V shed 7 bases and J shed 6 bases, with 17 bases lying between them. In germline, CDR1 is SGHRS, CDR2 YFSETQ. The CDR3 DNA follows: TGCGCCAGCTCCCGGCGGGGTGCCCCCAATGAGCAGTTCTTC. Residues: CASSRRGAPNEQFF. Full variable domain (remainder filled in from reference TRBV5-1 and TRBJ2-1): KAGVTQTPRYLIKTRGQQVTLSCSPISGHRSVSWYQQTPGQGLQFLFEYFSETQRNKGNFPGRFSGRQFSNSRSEMNVSTLELGDSALYLCASSRRGAPNEQFFGPGTRLTVL.

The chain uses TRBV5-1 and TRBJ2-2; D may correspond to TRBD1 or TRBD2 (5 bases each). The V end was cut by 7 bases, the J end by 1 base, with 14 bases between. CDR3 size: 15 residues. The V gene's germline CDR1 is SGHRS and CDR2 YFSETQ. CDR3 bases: TGCGCCAGCCGCCTGGGGGTCGAGAACACCGGGGAGCTGTTTTTT. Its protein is CASRLGVENTGELFF. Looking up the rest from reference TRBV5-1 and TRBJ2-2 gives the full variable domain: KAGVTQTPRYLIKTRGQQVTLSCSPISGHRSVSWYQQTPGQGLQFLFEYFSETQRNKGNFPGRFSGRQFSNSRSEMNVSTLELGDSALYLCASRLGVENTGELFFGEGSRLTVL.

CDR3 nucleotide sequence: TGTGCCAGCAGCTGGATATCGGGGAAGGTGCACACTGAAGCTTTCTTT. Its protein product is CASSWISGKVHTEAFF. V is TRBV7-2 and J is TRBJ1-1, with D unresolved. This CDR3 region has 16 residues. Germline V gene sequence: CDR1 SGHTA, CDR2 FQGNSA. V was cut by 4 bases and J by 3 bases, with 18 bases left in between.

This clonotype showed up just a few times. DNA for the CDR3: TGTGCCAGCAGCTTTGTTGGTTTTCAGCCCCAGCATTTT. Its translation: CASSFVGFQPQHF. This rearrangement joins TRBV7-2 to TRBJ1-5; unclear D gene. The germline CDR1 and CDR2 sequences are SGHTA and FQGNSA. CDR3 length equals 13 residues. Deletions cut 3 bases from V and 6 bases from J, with 9 bases between.

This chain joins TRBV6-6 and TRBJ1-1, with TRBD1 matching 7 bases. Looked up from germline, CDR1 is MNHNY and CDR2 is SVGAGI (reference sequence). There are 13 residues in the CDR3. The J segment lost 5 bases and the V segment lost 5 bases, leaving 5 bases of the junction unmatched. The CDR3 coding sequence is TGTGCCAGCAGTACTCAGGGGGTAACTGAAGCTTTCTTT. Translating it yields CASSTQGVTEAFF.

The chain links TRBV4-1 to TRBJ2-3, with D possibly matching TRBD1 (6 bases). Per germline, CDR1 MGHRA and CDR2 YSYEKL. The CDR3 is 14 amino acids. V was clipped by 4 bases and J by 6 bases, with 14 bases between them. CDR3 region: CASSLQGTRDTQYF. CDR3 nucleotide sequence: TGCGCCAGCAGCCTCCAGGGGACGAGGGATACGCAGTATTTT.

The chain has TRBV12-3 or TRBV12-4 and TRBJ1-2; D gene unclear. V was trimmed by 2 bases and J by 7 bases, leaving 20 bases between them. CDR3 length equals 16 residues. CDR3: CASSLSLWHEKGGYTF. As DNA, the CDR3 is TGTGCCAGCAGTTTATCCCTGTGGCATGAAAAGGGTGGCTACACCTTC.

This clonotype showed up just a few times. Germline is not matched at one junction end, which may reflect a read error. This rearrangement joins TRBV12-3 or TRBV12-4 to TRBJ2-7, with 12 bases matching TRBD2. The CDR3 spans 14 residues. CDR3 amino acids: CASSLAGGLNEQYF. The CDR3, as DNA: TGTGCCAGCAGTCTAGCGGGGGGGCTGAACGAGCAGTACTTC.

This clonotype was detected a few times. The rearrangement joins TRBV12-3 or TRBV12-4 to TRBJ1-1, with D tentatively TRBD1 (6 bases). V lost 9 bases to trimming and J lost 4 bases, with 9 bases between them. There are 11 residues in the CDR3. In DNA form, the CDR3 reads TGTGCCAGTCGAGGGGGCACTGAAGCTTTCTTT. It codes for CASRGGTEAFF.

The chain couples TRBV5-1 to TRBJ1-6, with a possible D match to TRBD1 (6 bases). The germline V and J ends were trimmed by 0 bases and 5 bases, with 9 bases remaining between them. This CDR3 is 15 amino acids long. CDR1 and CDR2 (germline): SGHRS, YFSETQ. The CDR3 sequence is CASSLGTADNSPLHF. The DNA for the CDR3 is TGCGCCAGCAGCTTGGGGACAGCCGATAATTCACCCCTCCACTTT.

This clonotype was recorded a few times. The DNA for the CDR3 is TGCGCCAGCAGAATCGCGGGGGCCTACGAGCAGTACTTC. This codes for CASRIAGAYEQYF. The chain combines TRBV5-1 with TRBJ2-7; the match to TRBD2 covers 7 bases. The CDR3 is made up of 13 amino acids. J was trimmed by 2 bases and V by 5 bases; bases with no gene match: 4. CDR1 and CDR2 from the germline V gene are SGHRS and YFSETQ.

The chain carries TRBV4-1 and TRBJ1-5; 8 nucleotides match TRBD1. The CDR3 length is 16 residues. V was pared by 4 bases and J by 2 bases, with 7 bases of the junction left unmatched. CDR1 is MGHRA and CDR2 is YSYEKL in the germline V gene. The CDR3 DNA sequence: TGCGCCAGCAGCCCAGGGGGCGGGAGAGGCAATCAGCCCCAGCATTTT. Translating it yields CASSPGGGRGNQPQHF.

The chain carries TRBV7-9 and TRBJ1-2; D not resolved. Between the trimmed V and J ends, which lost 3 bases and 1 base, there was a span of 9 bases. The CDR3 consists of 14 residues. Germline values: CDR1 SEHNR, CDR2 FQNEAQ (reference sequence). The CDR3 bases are TGTGCCAGCAGCTTCGATGGCAATAACTATGGCTACACCTTC. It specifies CASSFDGNNYGYTF.

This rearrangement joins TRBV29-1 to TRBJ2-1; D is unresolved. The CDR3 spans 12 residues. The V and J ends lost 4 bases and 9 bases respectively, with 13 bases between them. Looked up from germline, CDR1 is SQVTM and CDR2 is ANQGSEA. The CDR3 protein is CSVGPRLGEQFF. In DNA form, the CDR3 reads TGCAGCGTTGGGCCCCGACTTGGTGAGCAGTTCTTC.

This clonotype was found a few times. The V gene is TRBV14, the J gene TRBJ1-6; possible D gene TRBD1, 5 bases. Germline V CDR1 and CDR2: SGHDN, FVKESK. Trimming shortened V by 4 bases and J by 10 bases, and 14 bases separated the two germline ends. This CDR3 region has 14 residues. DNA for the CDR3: TGTGCCAGCAGCCCCCAGGGAGGTAGCTCACCCCTCCACTTT. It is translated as CASSPQGGSSPLHF.

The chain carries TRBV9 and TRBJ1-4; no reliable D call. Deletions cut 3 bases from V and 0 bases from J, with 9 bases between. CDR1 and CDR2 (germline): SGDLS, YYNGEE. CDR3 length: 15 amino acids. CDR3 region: CASSDADATNEKLFF. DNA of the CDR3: TGTGCCAGCAGCGACGCAGATGCAACTAATGAAAAACTGTTTTTT.

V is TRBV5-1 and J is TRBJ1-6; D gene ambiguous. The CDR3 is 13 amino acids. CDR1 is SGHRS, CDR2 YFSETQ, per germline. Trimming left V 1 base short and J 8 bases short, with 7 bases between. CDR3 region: CASSLSQDSPLHF. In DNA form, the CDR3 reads TGCGCCAGCAGCTTGTCTCAAGATTCACCCCTCCACTTT. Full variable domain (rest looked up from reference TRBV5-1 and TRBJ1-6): KAGVTQTPRYLIKTRGQQVTLSCSPISGHRSVSWYQQTPGQGLQFLFEYFSETQRNKGNFPGRFSGRQFSNSRSEMNVSTLELGDSALYLCASSLSQDSPLHFGNGTRLTVT.

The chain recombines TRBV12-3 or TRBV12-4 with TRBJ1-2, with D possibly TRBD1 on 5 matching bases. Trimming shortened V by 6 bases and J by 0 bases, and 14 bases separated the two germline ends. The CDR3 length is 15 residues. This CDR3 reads CASSRTGDPNYGYTF. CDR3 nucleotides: TGTGCCAGCAGCCGTACGGGGGACCCTAACTATGGCTACACCTTC.

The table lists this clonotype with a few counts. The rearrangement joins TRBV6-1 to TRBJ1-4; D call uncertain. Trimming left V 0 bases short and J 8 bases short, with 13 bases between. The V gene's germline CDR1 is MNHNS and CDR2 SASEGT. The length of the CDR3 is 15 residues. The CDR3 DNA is TGTGCCAGCAGTGAAGCGCGGCCCGATAAGGAAAAACTGTTTTTT. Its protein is CASSEARPDKEKLFF.

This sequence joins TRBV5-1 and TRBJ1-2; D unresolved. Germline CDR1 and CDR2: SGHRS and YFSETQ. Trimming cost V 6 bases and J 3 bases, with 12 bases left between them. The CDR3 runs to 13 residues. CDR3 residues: CASTRGLYYGYTF. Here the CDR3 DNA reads TGCGCCAGCACCCGGGGTCTATACTATGGCTACACCTTC.